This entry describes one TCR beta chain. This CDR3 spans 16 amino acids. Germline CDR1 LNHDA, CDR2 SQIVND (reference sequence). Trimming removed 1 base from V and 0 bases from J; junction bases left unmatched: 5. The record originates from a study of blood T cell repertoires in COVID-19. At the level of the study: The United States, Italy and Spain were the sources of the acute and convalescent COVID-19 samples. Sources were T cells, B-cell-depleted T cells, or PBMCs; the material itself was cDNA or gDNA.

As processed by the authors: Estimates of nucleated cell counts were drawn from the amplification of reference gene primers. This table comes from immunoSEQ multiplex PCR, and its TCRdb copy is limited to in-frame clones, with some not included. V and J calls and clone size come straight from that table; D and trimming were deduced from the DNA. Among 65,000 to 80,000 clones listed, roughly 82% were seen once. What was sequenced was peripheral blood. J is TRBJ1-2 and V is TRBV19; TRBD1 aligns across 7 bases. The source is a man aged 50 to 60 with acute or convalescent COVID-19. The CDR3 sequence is CASSIVGQRTNYGYTF. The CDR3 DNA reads TGTGCCAGTAGTATAGTGGGACAGCGGACTAACTATGGCTACACCTTC.